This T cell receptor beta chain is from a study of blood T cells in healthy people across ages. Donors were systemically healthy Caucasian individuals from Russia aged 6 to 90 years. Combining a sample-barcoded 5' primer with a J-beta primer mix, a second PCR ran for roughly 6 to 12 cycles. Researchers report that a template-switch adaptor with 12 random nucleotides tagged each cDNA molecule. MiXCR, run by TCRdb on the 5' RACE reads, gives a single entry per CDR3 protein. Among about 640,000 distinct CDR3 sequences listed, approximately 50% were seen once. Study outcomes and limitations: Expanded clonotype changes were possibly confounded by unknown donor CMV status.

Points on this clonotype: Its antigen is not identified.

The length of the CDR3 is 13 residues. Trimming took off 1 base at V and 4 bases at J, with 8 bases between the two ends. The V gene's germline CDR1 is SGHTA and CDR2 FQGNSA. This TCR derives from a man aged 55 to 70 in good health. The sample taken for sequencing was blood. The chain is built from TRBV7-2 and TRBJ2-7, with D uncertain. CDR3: CASSLGWGYEQYF. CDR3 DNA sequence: TGTGCCAGCAGCTTAGGTTGGGGTTACGAGCAGTACTTC. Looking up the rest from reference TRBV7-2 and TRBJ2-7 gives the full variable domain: GAGVSQSPSNKVTEKGKDVELRCDPISGHTALYWYRQSLGQGLEFLIYFQGNSAPDKSGLPSDRFSAERTGGSVSTLTIQRTQQEDSAVYLCASSLGWGYEQYFGPGTRLTVT.